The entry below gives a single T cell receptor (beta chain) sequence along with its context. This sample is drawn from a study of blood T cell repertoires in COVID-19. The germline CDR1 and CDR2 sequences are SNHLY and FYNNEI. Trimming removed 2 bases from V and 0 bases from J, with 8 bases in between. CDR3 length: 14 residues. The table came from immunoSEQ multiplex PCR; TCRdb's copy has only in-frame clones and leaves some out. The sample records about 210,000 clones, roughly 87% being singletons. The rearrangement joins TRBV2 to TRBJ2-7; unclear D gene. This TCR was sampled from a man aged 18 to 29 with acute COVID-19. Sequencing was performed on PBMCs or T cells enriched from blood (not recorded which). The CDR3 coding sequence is TGTGCCAGCAGTGAACCGCGAAGCTCCTACGAGCAGTACTTC. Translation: CASSEPRSSYEQYF.